These T cell receptor beta chains were read from a single sample in a study of graft-versus-host responses after intestinal transplantation. Sequenced by immunoSEQ multiplex PCR; TCRdb stores in-frame clones only, minus some. The sample has more than 65,000 clones, more than 85% seen once. No antigens are known for them. The specimen was unstimulated CD8+ T cells sorted from spleen or lymph node cells, collected before transplant. The receptors derive from a human donor who was the organ donor for an intestinal transplant. Both conserved end residues are part of each CDR3. The order of the fields is J gene, V gene, clone size, D gene, CDR3 DNA, CDR3 protein. A D gene is named only where the DNA matches it firmly. The listing skips clone size in some rows; elsewhere it reads once, few, many or a size class.

j_gene: TRBJ2-7; v_gene: TRBV2; abundance: NA; d_gene: TRBD1; CDR3nt: TGTGCCAGCAAACAGGGGTATAGTTACGAGCAGTACTTC; CDR3aa: CASKQGYSYEQYF
j_gene: TRBJ2-3; v_gene: TRBV11-2; abundance: once; d_gene: NA; CDR3nt: TGTGCCAGCAGTTTAGTGAGAACAGATACGCAGTATTTT; CDR3aa: CASSLVRTDTQYF
j_gene: TRBJ2-7; v_gene: TRBV5-5; abundance: NA; d_gene: TRBD1; CDR3nt: TGTGCCAGCACCCGGGACAGTTCCTACGAGCAGTACTTC; CDR3aa: CASTRDSSYEQYF
j_gene: TRBJ1-2; v_gene: TRBV20-1; abundance: NA; d_gene: NA; CDR3nt: TGCAGTGCTAGCCTGGTCTATGGCTACACCTTC; CDR3aa: CSASLVYGYTF
j_gene: TRBJ2-2; v_gene: TRBV5-4; abundance: once; d_gene: TRBD2; CDR3nt: TGTGCCAGCAGCGCCGGACTAGCGGGTACCACCGGGGAGCTGTTTTTT; CDR3aa: CASSAGLAGTTGELFF
j_gene: TRBJ1-4; v_gene: TRBV11-2; abundance: NA; d_gene: NA; CDR3nt: TGTGCCAGCAGCCCACCTTTCCAGAACGAACTGTTTTTT; CDR3aa: CASSPPFQNELFF
j_gene: TRBJ2-1; v_gene: TRBV5-5; abundance: NA; d_gene: NA; CDR3nt: TGTGCCAGCAGCTTGTTAAATGAGCAGCTCTTC; CDR3aa: CASSLLNEQLF
j_gene: TRBJ2-7; v_gene: TRBV6-5; abundance: NA; d_gene: NA; CDR3nt: TGTGTCAGCAGTTCCTGGGGGATTTGGTCCGAGCAGTACTTC; CDR3aa: CVSSSWGIWSEQYF
j_gene: TRBJ2-7; v_gene: TRBV10-3; abundance: NA; d_gene: NA; CDR3nt: TGTGCCATCAGTGCGAGGGGGGACTCCTACGAGCAGTACTTC; CDR3aa: CAISARGDSYEQYF
j_gene: TRBJ1-1; v_gene: TRBV6-1; abundance: NA; d_gene: NA; CDR3nt: TGTGCCAGCAGCGGCCCAGTACAGGGCGGCACTGAAGCTTTCTTT; CDR3aa: CASSGPVQGGTEAFF
j_gene: TRBJ1-1; v_gene: TRBV11-2; abundance: NA; d_gene: NA; CDR3nt: TGTGCCAGCAGCGAAACGACCCTTTACAGGCGGAACACTGAAGCTTTCTTT; CDR3aa: CASSETTLYRRNTEAFF
j_gene: TRBJ2-7; v_gene: TRBV7-6; abundance: once; d_gene: NA; CDR3nt: TGTGCCAGCAGCGCGGGGAATTTGGGGGGAGACTCCTACGAGCAGTACTTC; CDR3aa: CASSAGNLGGDSYEQYF
j_gene: TRBJ2-1; v_gene: TRBV6-6; abundance: NA; d_gene: TRBD1; CDR3nt: TGTGCCAGCAGTTACGAGGGACAGGGAACCTACAATGAGCAGTTCTTC; CDR3aa: CASSYEGQGTYNEQFF
j_gene: TRBJ1-1; v_gene: TRBV6-1; abundance: NA; d_gene: NA; CDR3nt: TGTGCCAGCAGACGGATGAACACTGAAGCTTTCTTT; CDR3aa: CASRRMNTEAFF
j_gene: TRBJ2-2; v_gene: TRBV7-6; abundance: NA; d_gene: TRBD1; CDR3nt: TGTGCCAGCAGCTTAGGGACAGGGGGCGCGGGGACCGGGGAGCTGTTTTTT; CDR3aa: CASSLGTGGAGTGELFF
j_gene: TRBJ1-4; v_gene: TRBV25-1; abundance: NA; d_gene: NA; CDR3nt: TGTGCCAGCAGTGATTCAGGACGGCTGTTTTTT; CDR3aa: CASSDSGRLFF
j_gene: TRBJ2-1; v_gene: TRBV4-1; abundance: NA; d_gene: TRBD2; CDR3nt: TGCGCCAGCAGCCAAGAGTTAGCGGGGAATGAGCAGTTCTTC; CDR3aa: CASSQELAGNEQFF
j_gene: TRBJ1-2; v_gene: TRBV6-5; abundance: NA; d_gene: TRBD1; CDR3nt: TGTGCCAGCAGCCGCGGCGGACAGGCGGGCTACACCTTC; CDR3aa: CASSRGGQAGYTF
j_gene: TRBJ2-3; v_gene: TRBV5-4; abundance: NA; d_gene: TRBD2; CDR3nt: TGTGCCAGCAGCTTATCGACTAGCGTCACAGATACGCAGTATTTT; CDR3aa: CASSLSTSVTDTQYF
j_gene: TRBJ2-5; v_gene: TRBV6-1; abundance: NA; d_gene: TRBD2; CDR3nt: TGTGCCAGCAGTATAGCGGGAGCAGTAGAGACCCAGTACTTC; CDR3aa: CASSIAGAVETQYF
j_gene: TRBJ2-7; v_gene: TRBV4-2; abundance: once; d_gene: NA; CDR3nt: TGTGCCAGCAGCCAAGGCCCCTCCTACGAGCAGTACTTC; CDR3aa: CASSQGPSYEQYF
j_gene: TRBJ1-1; v_gene: TRBV4-3; abundance: NA; d_gene: NA; CDR3nt: TGCGCCAGCAGCCAAGGGCAGAACACTGAAGCTTTCTTT; CDR3aa: CASSQGQNTEAFF
j_gene: TRBJ1-2; v_gene: TRBV5-4; abundance: NA; d_gene: NA; CDR3nt: TGTGCCAGCAGCCCCACAGGGCTCGGGCATGGCTACACCTTC; CDR3aa: CASSPTGLGHGYTF
j_gene: TRBJ1-2; v_gene: TRBV4-1; abundance: NA; d_gene: NA; CDR3nt: TGCGCCAGCAGCCCACAGGTGGGGCAAACAAATGGCTACACCTTC; CDR3aa: CASSPQVGQTNGYTF
j_gene: TRBJ2-7; v_gene: TRBV10-1; abundance: NA; d_gene: NA; CDR3nt: NA; CDR3aa: CASSTSYEQYF
j_gene: TRBJ1-4; v_gene: TRBV6-5; abundance: NA; d_gene: NA; CDR3nt: TGTGCCACCGTACCCGGGTGGGGGCCGGAAAAACTGTTTTTT; CDR3aa: CATVPGWGPEKLFF
j_gene: TRBJ2-1; v_gene: TRBV29-1; abundance: NA; d_gene: NA; CDR3nt: TGCAGCGTTGAGACTAAGGACTACAATGAGCAGTTCTTC; CDR3aa: CSVETKDYNEQFF
j_gene: TRBJ2-3; v_gene: TRBV19; abundance: NA; d_gene: TRBD2; CDR3nt: TGTGCCAGTAGTCACCTAGCGGGAATCCAGAGATTCACAGATACGCAGTATTTT; CDR3aa: CASSHLAGIQRFTDTQYF
j_gene: TRBJ2-2; v_gene: TRBV7-3; abundance: NA; d_gene: NA; CDR3nt: TGTGCCAGCAGCATCGACGAGGGATGGGAGCTGTTTTTT; CDR3aa: CASSIDEGWELFF
j_gene: TRBJ1-2; v_gene: TRBV18; abundance: NA; d_gene: NA; CDR3nt: TGTGCCAGCTCACCACTTCCCCCGGGATCCGCTAACTATGGCTACACCTTC; CDR3aa: CASSPLPPGSANYGYTF
j_gene: TRBJ2-1; v_gene: TRBV9; abundance: NA; d_gene: NA; CDR3nt: TGTGCCAGCAGCGGCAGGGAATTTCAATCTGAGCAGTTCTTC; CDR3aa: CASSGREFQSEQFF
j_gene: TRBJ2-1; v_gene: TRBV6-1; abundance: NA; d_gene: NA; CDR3nt: TGTGCCAGCAGTGAATTTAGAGGGAGGTTGTCGTACAATGAGCAGTTCTTC; CDR3aa: CASSEFRGRLSYNEQFF
j_gene: TRBJ2-7; v_gene: TRBV12-5; abundance: NA; d_gene: NA; CDR3nt: TGTGCCAGTGGCCCCCAGGGGGGACCCTACGAGCAGTACTTC; CDR3aa: CASGPQGGPYEQYF
j_gene: TRBJ1-6; v_gene: TRBV28; abundance: NA; d_gene: NA; CDR3nt: TGTGCCAGCAGTCCCGGGACTGAGCGGAGCTCCTATAATTCACCCCTCCACTTT; CDR3aa: CASSPGTERSSYNSPLHF
j_gene: TRBJ1-5; v_gene: TRBV6-1; abundance: once; d_gene: NA; CDR3nt: TGTGCCAGCAATAATGGTCAGCCCCAGCATTTT; CDR3aa: CASNNGQPQHF
j_gene: TRBJ1-2; v_gene: TRBV29-1; abundance: NA; d_gene: NA; CDR3nt: TGCAGCGTCCCGGGGCCAACCTATGGCTACACCTTC; CDR3aa: CSVPGPTYGYTF
j_gene: TRBJ1-3; v_gene: TRBV7-9; abundance: NA; d_gene: NA; CDR3nt: TGTGCCAGCAGCAGTCGGATGGGCTCTGGAAACACCATATATTTT; CDR3aa: CASSSRMGSGNTIYF
j_gene: TRBJ2-1; v_gene: TRBV6-5; abundance: NA; d_gene: NA; CDR3nt: TGTGCCAGCAGTTACTCTTTCCGGGGGCAGAATGAGCAGTTCTTC; CDR3aa: CASSYSFRGQNEQFF
j_gene: TRBJ1-1; v_gene: TRBV2; abundance: NA; d_gene: TRBD1; CDR3nt: TGTGCCAGCGTAAGCACAGGGGGCGGTTGGACTGAAGCTTTCTTT; CDR3aa: CASVSTGGGWTEAFF
j_gene: TRBJ1-2; v_gene: TRBV5-4; abundance: NA; d_gene: TRBD1; CDR3nt: TGTGCCAGCAGCTTTGACAGGGGAGACTATGGCTACACCTTC; CDR3aa: CASSFDRGDYGYTF
j_gene: TRBJ2-7; v_gene: TRBV7-6; abundance: NA; d_gene: TRBD2; CDR3nt: TGTGCCAGCAGCTTCTCTAGCGGAGACTACGAGCAGTACTTC; CDR3aa: CASSFSSGDYEQYF